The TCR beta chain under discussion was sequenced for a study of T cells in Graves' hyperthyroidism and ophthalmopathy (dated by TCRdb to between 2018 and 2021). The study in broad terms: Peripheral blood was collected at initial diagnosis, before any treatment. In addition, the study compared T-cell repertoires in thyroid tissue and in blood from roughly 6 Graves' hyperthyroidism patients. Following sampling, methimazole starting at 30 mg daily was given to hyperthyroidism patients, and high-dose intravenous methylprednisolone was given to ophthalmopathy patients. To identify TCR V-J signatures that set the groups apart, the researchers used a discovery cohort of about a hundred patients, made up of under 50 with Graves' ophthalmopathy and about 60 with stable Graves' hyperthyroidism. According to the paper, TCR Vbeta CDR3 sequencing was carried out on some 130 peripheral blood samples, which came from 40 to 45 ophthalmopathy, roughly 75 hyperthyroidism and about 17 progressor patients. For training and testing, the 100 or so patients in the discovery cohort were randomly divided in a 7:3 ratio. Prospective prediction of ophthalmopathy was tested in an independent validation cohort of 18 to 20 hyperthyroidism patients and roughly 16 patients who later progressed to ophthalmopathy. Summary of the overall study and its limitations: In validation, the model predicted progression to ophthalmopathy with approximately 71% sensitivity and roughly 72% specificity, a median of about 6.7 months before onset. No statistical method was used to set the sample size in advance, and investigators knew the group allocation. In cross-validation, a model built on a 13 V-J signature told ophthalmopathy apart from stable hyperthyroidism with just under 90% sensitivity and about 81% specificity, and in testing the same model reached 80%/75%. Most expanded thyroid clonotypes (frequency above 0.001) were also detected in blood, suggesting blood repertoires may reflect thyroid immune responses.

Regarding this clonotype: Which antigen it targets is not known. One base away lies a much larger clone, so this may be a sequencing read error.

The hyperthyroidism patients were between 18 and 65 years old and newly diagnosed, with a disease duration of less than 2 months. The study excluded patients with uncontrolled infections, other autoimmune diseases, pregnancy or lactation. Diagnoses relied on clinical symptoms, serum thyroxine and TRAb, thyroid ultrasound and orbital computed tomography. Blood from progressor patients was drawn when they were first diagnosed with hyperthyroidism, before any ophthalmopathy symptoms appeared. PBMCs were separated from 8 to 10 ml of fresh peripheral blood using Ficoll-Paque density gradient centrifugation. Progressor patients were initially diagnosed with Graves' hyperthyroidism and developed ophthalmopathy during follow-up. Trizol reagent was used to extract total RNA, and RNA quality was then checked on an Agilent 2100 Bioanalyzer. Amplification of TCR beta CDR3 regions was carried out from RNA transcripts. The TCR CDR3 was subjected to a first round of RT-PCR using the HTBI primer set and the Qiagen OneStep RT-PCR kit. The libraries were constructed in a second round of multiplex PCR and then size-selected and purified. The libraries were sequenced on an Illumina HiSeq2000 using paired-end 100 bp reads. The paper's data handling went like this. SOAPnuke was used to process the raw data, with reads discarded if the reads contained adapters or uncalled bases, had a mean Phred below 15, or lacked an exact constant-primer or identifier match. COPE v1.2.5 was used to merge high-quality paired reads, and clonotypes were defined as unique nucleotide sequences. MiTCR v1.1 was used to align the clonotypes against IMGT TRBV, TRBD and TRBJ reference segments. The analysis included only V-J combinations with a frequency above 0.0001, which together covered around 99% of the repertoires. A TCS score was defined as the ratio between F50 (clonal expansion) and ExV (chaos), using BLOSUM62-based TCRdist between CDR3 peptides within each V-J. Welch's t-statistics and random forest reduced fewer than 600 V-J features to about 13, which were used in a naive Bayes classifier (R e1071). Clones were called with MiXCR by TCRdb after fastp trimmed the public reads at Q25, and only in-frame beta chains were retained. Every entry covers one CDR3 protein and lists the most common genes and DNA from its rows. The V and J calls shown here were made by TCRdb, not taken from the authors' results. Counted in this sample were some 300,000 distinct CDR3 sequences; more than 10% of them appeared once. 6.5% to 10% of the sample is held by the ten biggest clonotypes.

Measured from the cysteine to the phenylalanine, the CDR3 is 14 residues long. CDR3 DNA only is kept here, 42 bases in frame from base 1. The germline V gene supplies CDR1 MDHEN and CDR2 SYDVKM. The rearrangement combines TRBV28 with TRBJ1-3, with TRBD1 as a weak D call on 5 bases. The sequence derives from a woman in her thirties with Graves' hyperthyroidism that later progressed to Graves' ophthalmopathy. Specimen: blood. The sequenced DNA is TGTGCCAGCAGTTCCGGGGGGACTGGAAGCACCATATATTTT. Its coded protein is CASSSGGTGSTIYF.